This TCR beta chain was captured in a study of neurological immune-mediated disorders. TCRdb redid the calling of the 5' RACE reads with MiXCR, one entry per CDR3 protein. This sample has tens of thousands of distinct CDR3 sequences, with approximately 4.2% found just once. This clonotype was picked up many times. CDR3 length: 12 residues. V was shortened by 3 bases and J by 2 bases, with 8 bases between the two germline ends. The germline V gene has CDR1 DFQATT and CDR2 SNEGSKA (reference sequence). V is TRBV20-1 and J is TRBJ2-7; D could derive from TRBD1 or TRBD2 (5 bases each). This receptor was taken from a man younger than 45 with multiple sclerosis. What was sequenced was PBMCs. The CDR3 loop is CSARRGPYEQYF. CDR3 in DNA: TGCAGTGCTAGGAGGGGTCCCTACGAGCAGTACTTC.